Listed below are T cell receptor beta chains from one sample, sequenced in a study of T-cell memory formation after mild COVID-19. From the 5' RACE reads, TCRdb called clonotypes with MiXCR, one entry per CDR3 protein. The data contain roughly 150,000 distinct CDR3 sequences, 10% to 15% of them singletons. What was sequenced was PBMCs or a T cell subset sorted from them (not recorded which). The receptor source for this set is a man in his late teens or twenties who had mild COVID-19 (a few samples of this study predate the infection). Cell type and time point are not known. Both conserved end residues are part of each CDR3. The D gene is left open where the match is weak. Size is stated for part of the rows, as once, few or many counts, or as a class when the clone is expanded.

>.|TRBV4-3|.|TRBJ2-7
CASSRSWQGNSYEQYF
TGCGCCAGCAGCCGTTCGTGGCAGGGAAATTCCTACGAGCAGTACTTC
>.|TRBV20-1|few|TRBJ2-5
CSARWVEGVETQYF
TGCAGTGCTAGATGGGTCGAGGGGGTAGAGACCCAGTACTTC
>.|TRBV24-1|few|TRBJ2-3
CATSDGGKDTQYF
TGTGCCACCAGTGACGGGGGAAAGGATACGCAGTATTTT
>TRBD1|TRBV7-3|.|TRBJ1-1
CASSPGQGTEAFF
TGTGCCAGCAGCCCCGGACAGGGCACTGAAGCTTTCTTT
>TRBD1|TRBV18|.|TRBJ2-5
CASSPGQDETQYF
TGTGCCAGCTCACCTGGACAGGATGAGACCCAGTACTTC
>.|TRBV11-2|many|TRBJ2-3
CASRYRTHTQYF
TGTGCCAGCAGATACAGGACCCACACGCAGTATTTT
>.|TRBV7-2|few|TRBJ2-7
CASEGPLSYEQYF
TGTGCCAGCGAGGGTCCTCTATCCTACGAGCAGTACTTC
>TRBD2|TRBV6-6|.|TRBJ2-5
CASSYSGPSSGRETQYF
TGTGCCAGCAGTTACTCGGGACCGTCTAGCGGGCGTGAGACCCAGTACTTC
>TRBD2|TRBV19|.|TRBJ2-4
CASSMLGGGAKNIQYF
TGTGCCAGCAGTATGTTGGGCGGGGGAGCCAAAAACATTCAGTACTTC
>TRBD2|TRBV29-1|few|TRBJ2-5
CSARRGGQETQYF
TGCAGCGCCCGGCGGGGGGGCCAAGAGACCCAGTACTTC
>TRBD1|TRBV7-9|many|TRBJ1-1
CASSRQGSTEAFF
TGTGCCAGCAGCCGACAGGGTTCCACTGAAGCTTTCTTT
>TRBD2|TRBV2|few|TRBJ2-2
CASSDDSGGAGELFF
TGTGCCAGCAGTGACGATAGCGGGGGGGCCGGGGAGCTGTTTTTT
>.|TRBV18|.|TRBJ1-5
CASSPDQGSNQPQHF
TGTGCCAGCTCACCTGATCAGGGTAGCAATCAGCCCCAGCATTTT
>.|TRBV4-2|few|TRBJ2-6
CASSQGAGANVLTF
TGTGCCAGCAGCCAGGGGGCCGGGGCCAACGTCCTGACTTTC
>.|TRBV15|.|TRBJ1-6
CATSPRGGPGTPLHF
TGTGCCACCAGTCCTCGGGGGGGTCCCGGGACACCCCTCCACTTT
>.|TRBV6-5|.|TRBJ2-6
CASSGGSSGANVLTF
TGTGCCAGCAGCGGCGGTAGCTCTGGGGCCAACGTCCTGACTTTC
>.|TRBV10-3|few|TRBJ1-1
CAISEGSGTTEAFF
TGTGCCATCAGTGAAGGTAGCGGAACCACTGAAGCTTTCTTT
>TRBD1|TRBV7-2|many|TRBJ1-1
CASRTGWITEAFF
TGTGCCAGCAGGACAGGGTGGATCACTGAAGCTTTCTTT
>.|TRBV6-5|few|TRBJ1-1
CASRFHLEAFF
TGTGCCAGCAGATTTCACCTTGAAGCTTTCTTT
>TRBD1|TRBV29-1|.|TRBJ1-4
CSVGDRGVEKLFF
TGCAGCGTTGGGGACAGGGGTGTTGAAAAACTGTTTTTT
>TRBD2|TRBV5-1|few|TRBJ2-1
CASSPPGTSGGHEQFF
TGCGCCAGCAGCCCCCCCGGGACTAGCGGGGGACATGAGCAGTTCTTC
>TRBD2|TRBV20-1|.|TRBJ2-1
CSARGSGAYNEQFF
TGCAGTGCTAGAGGGAGCGGGGCGTACAATGAGCAGTTCTTC
>TRBD1|TRBV6-6|.|TRBJ2-5
CASGWDRGPGETQYF
TGTGCCAGCGGTTGGGACAGAGGGCCCGGGGAGACCCAGTACTTC
>.|TRBV29-1|.|TRBJ2-3
CSEVDKRTDTQYF
TGCAGCGAGGTTGACAAACGCACAGATACGCAGTATTTT
>TRBD1|TRBV7-6|.|TRBJ2-6
CASSSGTVSGANVLTF
TGTGCCAGCAGCTCGGGGACAGTCTCTGGGGCCAACGTCCTGACTTTC
>.|TRBV6-6|few|TRBJ2-5
CASRAGAETQYF
TGTGCCAGCAGAGCAGGGGCTGAGACCCAGTACTTC
>.|TRBV6-5|.|TRBJ2-7
CASRPAFGEQYF
TGTGCCAGCAGGCCAGCGTTCGGCGAGCAGTACTTC
>TRBD1|TRBV5-1|.|TRBJ2-4
CASSPGQALAKNIQYF
TGCGCCAGCAGCCCGGGACAGGCCCTAGCCAAAAACATTCAGTACTTC
>TRBD1|TRBV18|.|TRBJ2-7
CASSRRQGQYEQYF
TGTGCCAGCTCCCGACGACAGGGGCAGTACGAGCAGTACTTC
>.|TRBV29-1|.|TRBJ2-5
CSVGSGETQYF
TGCAGCGTTGGGTCGGGAGAGACCCAGTACTTC
>.|TRBV5-1|few|TRBJ2-1
CASSLTEKGYNEQFF
TGCGCCAGCAGCCTGACAGAGAAGGGCTACAATGAGCAGTTCTTC
>.|TRBV7-9|few|TRBJ1-4
CASLDRGEKLFF
TGTGCCAGCCTCGATAGGGGTGAAAAACTGTTTTTT
>TRBD2|TRBV5-1|few|TRBJ2-3
CASSLTSGGDTQYF
TGCGCCAGCAGCTTGACTAGCGGGGGCGATACGCAGTATTTT
>.|TRBV4-3|.|TRBJ1-4
CASSQGDLANEKLFF
TGCGCCAGCAGCCAAGGAGATTTGGCTAATGAAAAACTGTTTTTT
>.|TRBV5-1|.|TRBJ1-5
CASSLDQGTQPQHF
TGCGCCAGCAGCTTGGACCAGGGGACTCAGCCCCAGCATTTT
>.|TRBV10-3|.|TRBJ1-1
CAIRLQVGSGGTEAFF
TGTGCCATCAGGCTACAGGTAGGAAGTGGTGGCACTGAAGCTTTCTTT